The rows below give T cell receptor beta chains drawn from one sample of a study of graft-versus-host responses after intestinal transplantation. The data were produced by immunoSEQ multiplex PCR, yet TCRdb's version contains in-frame clones alone and is incomplete. The sample records some 50,000 clones, 70% to 85% being singletons. What these receptors recognize is not known. The sequencing used unstimulated CD4+ T cells sorted from spleen or lymph node cells, collected before transplant. The receptors were sampled from a human donor who was the organ donor for an intestinal transplant. Both conserved end residues are part of each CDR3. The order of the fields is J gene, V gene, D gene, clone size, CDR3 protein, CDR3 DNA. D genes are given only for firm matches. Part of the rows lack a size; the others show once, few, many or a class for expanded clones.

j_gene: TRBJ2-7
v_gene: TRBV2
d_gene: -
abundance: -
CDR3aa: CASTPYPYEQYF
CDR3nt: TGTGCCAGCACCCCCTACCCGTACGAGCAGTACTTC

j_gene: TRBJ2-7
v_gene: TRBV19
d_gene: TRBD2
abundance: -
CDR3aa: CASSILAGGYEQYF
CDR3nt: TGTGCCAGTAGTATACTAGCGGGAGGGTACGAGCAGTACTTC

j_gene: TRBJ1-2
v_gene: TRBV30
d_gene: TRBD1
abundance: -
CDR3aa: CALQGSYGYTF
CDR3nt: TGTGCCTTACAGGGGAGCTATGGCTACACCTTC

j_gene: TRBJ1-2
v_gene: TRBV6-1
d_gene: -
abundance: -
CDR3aa: CASSPGTYGYTF
CDR3nt: TGTGCCAGCAGTCCCGGGACCTATGGCTACACCTTC

j_gene: TRBJ2-5
v_gene: TRBV15
d_gene: -
abundance: once
CDR3aa: CATSRDLGRPETQYF
CDR3nt: TGTGCCACCAGCAGAGATCTCGGACGCCCGGAGACCCAGTACTTC

j_gene: TRBJ1-4
v_gene: TRBV27
d_gene: TRBD1
abundance: -
CDR3aa: CASSFYIGTATNEKLFF
CDR3nt: TGTGCCAGCAGTTTCTATATCGGGACAGCAACTAATGAAAAACTGTTTTTT

j_gene: TRBJ1-3
v_gene: TRBV4-1
d_gene: -
abundance: once
CDR3aa: CASSQFGRGLSSGNTIYF
CDR3nt: TGCGCCAGCAGCCAATTCGGCAGGGGACTTTCCTCTGGAAACACCATATATTTT

j_gene: TRBJ2-7
v_gene: TRBV9
d_gene: -
abundance: -
CDR3aa: CASYEQYF
CDR3nt: TGTGCCAGCTACGAGCAGTACTTC

j_gene: TRBJ1-2
v_gene: TRBV7-6
d_gene: -
abundance: once
CDR3aa: CASSLEDAGGDGYTF
CDR3nt: TGTGCCAGCAGCTTAGAAGACGCGGGAGGGGATGGCTACACCTTC

j_gene: TRBJ2-7
v_gene: TRBV19
d_gene: TRBD1
abundance: -
CDR3aa: CASSPRVDRDEQYF
CDR3nt: TGTGCCAGTAGTCCTAGAGTCGACAGGGACGAGCAGTACTTC

j_gene: TRBJ1-2
v_gene: TRBV7-6
d_gene: -
abundance: once
CDR3aa: CASSPQPSGPHGYTF
CDR3nt: TGTGCCAGCAGCCCCCAACCATCAGGGCCCCATGGCTACACCTTC

j_gene: TRBJ1-2
v_gene: TRBV6-6
d_gene: -
abundance: -
CDR3aa: CASSYEGNYGYTF
CDR3nt: TGTGCCAGCAGTTACGAGGGTAACTATGGCTACACCTTC

j_gene: TRBJ1-5
v_gene: TRBV30
d_gene: -
abundance: -
CDR3aa: CAWSPSRYSNQPQHF
CDR3nt: TGTGCCTGGAGTCCGTCACGATATAGCAATCAGCCCCAGCATTTT

j_gene: TRBJ1-2
v_gene: TRBV6-1
d_gene: -
abundance: -
CDR3aa: CASSEAAIHYTF
CDR3nt: TGTGCCAGCAGTGAAGCAGCCATCCACTACACCTTC

j_gene: TRBJ1-2
v_gene: TRBV5-1
d_gene: -
abundance: once
CDR3aa: CASSSGVLYGYTF
CDR3nt: TGCGCCAGCAGCTCAGGGGTCTTGTATGGCTACACCTTC

j_gene: TRBJ2-6
v_gene: TRBV7-8
d_gene: TRBD1
abundance: -
CDR3aa: CASSKIRQGSGANVLTF
CDR3nt: TGTGCCAGCAGCAAAATACGACAGGGAAGCGGGGCCAACGTCCTGACTTTC

j_gene: TRBJ2-7
v_gene: TRBV5-6
d_gene: -
abundance: -
CDR3aa: CASSDPGTAIYEQYF
CDR3nt: TGTGCCAGCAGCGATCCGGGGACTGCTATTTACGAGCAGTACTTC

j_gene: TRBJ1-3
v_gene: TRBV15
d_gene: -
abundance: -
CDR3aa: CATSRGKGTSGNTIYF
CDR3nt: TGTGCCACCAGCAGAGGCAAGGGTACCTCTGGAAACACCATATATTTT

j_gene: TRBJ2-5
v_gene: TRBV19
d_gene: -
abundance: -
CDR3aa: CASSIGGGPGLQETQYF
CDR3nt: TGTGCCAGTAGTATAGGAGGGGGGCCGGGACTTCAGGAGACCCAGTACTTC

j_gene: TRBJ2-1
v_gene: TRBV29-1
d_gene: -
abundance: once
CDR3aa: CSVSDGYNEQFF
CDR3nt: TGCAGCGTATCGGACGGCTACAATGAGCAGTTCTTC

j_gene: TRBJ1-2
v_gene: TRBV6-5
d_gene: TRBD1
abundance: few
CDR3aa: CASSYSTGGDYGYTF
CDR3nt: TGTGCCAGCAGTTACTCGACAGGGGGCGACTATGGCTACACCTTC

j_gene: TRBJ1-1
v_gene: TRBV7-9
d_gene: TRBD1
abundance: -
CDR3aa: CASSRRDRGAFF
CDR3nt: TGTGCCAGCAGCCGTAGGGACAGAGGCGCTTTCTTT

j_gene: TRBJ2-5
v_gene: TRBV7-6
d_gene: -
abundance: -
CDR3aa: CASSLGRTETQYF
CDR3nt: TGTGCCAGCAGCTTGGGAAGGACAGAGACCCAGTACTTC

j_gene: TRBJ2-7
v_gene: TRBV11-3
d_gene: -
abundance: few
CDR3aa: CASSLGPLREQYF
CDR3nt: TGTGCCAGCAGCCTAGGGCCCTTGCGGGAGCAGTACTTC

j_gene: TRBJ1-3
v_gene: TRBV7-2
d_gene: TRBD1
abundance: -
CDR3aa: CASRRQGAGGNTIYF
CDR3nt: TGTGCCAGCAGGCGACAGGGGGCGGGTGGAAACACCATATATTTT

j_gene: TRBJ2-7
v_gene: TRBV27
d_gene: -
abundance: -
CDR3aa: CASSSGLDLRYEQYF
CDR3nt: TGTGCCAGCAGTTCAGGATTAGACCTCCGCTACGAGCAGTACTTC

j_gene: TRBJ2-1
v_gene: TRBV5-5
d_gene: TRBD2
abundance: -
CDR3aa: CASSLPIAGKTYNEQFF
CDR3nt: TGTGCCAGCAGCTTACCAATAGCGGGAAAAACCTACAATGAGCAGTTCTTC

j_gene: TRBJ1-4
v_gene: TRBV6-4
d_gene: -
abundance: -
CDR3aa: CASSPTGAGEKLFF
CDR3nt: TGTGCCAGCAGTCCGACAGGCGCTGGTGAAAAACTGTTTTTT

j_gene: TRBJ1-5
v_gene: TRBV6-1
d_gene: -
abundance: -
CDR3aa: CASSPRDNNQPQHF
CDR3nt: TGTGCCAGCAGTCCCCGGGACAACAATCAGCCCCAGCATTTT